A single T cell receptor (beta chain) is shown here with its context. The sample originates from a study of T cell changes during pregnancy in multiple sclerosis. Assay: immunoSEQ multiplex PCR; the TCRdb copy retains only in-frame clones and omits some. The data contain about 87,000 clones, just over 90% of them singletons. Germline CDR1 reads PRHDT; CDR2 reads FYEKMQ (reference sequence). The J segment lost 8 bases and the V segment lost 5 bases, leaving 13 bases of the junction unmatched. This CDR3 has 16 amino acids. The material sequenced was peripheral blood, taken in the third trimester of pregnancy. The rearrangement links TRBV13 to TRBJ2-1; 9 bases map to TRBD2. The receptor was derived from a female donor in good health, enrolled as a control in a pregnancy study. Here the CDR3 reads CASSRVSGRLSDEQFF. CDR3 sequence (DNA): TGTGCCAGCAGCCGAGTTAGCGGGAGATTAAGTGATGAGCAGTTCTTC.